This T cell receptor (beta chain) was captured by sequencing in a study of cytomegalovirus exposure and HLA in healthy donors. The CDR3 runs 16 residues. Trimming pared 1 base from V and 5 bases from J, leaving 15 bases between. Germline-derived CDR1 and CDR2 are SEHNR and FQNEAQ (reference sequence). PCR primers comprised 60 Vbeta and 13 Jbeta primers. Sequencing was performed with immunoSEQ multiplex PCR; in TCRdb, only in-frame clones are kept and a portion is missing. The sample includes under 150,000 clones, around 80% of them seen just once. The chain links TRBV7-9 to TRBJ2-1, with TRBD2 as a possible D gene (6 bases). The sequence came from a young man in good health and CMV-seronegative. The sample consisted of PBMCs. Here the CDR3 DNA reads TGTGCCAGCAGCTTAGTAAGGAGGGGCCTTAACAATGAGCAGTTCTTC. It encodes CASSLVRRGLNNEQFF.